Shown below are 23 T cell receptor beta chains from a single sample sequenced in a study of IL-17A CD8 T cells in psoriatic arthritis synovium. The repertoire was sequenced with immunoSEQ multiplex PCR; TCRdb's copy has only in-frame clones and lacks some. Of 2,100 or so clones listed, roughly 76% are singletons. Actively inflamed joints of psoriatic arthritis patients supplied the aspirated synovial fluid. What was sequenced was memory CD8+ T cells from synovial fluid. This sample's subset: bulk memory CD8+ T cells (CD45RA-CD27+/- and CD45RA+CD27-). Receptors originate from a human donor with psoriatic arthritis.

This clone appeared a few times. The rearrangement joins TRBV7-9 to TRBJ1-1; D is undetermined. Trimming removed 1 base from V and 1 base from J, with 7 bases in between. Germline values: CDR1 SEHNR, CDR2 FQNEAQ (reference sequence). There are 14 residues in the CDR3. CDR3 residues: CASSLVGQNTEAFF. The CDR3 DNA is TGTGCCAGCAGCTTAGTCGGTCAGAACACTGAAGCTTTCTTT.

The chain joins TRBV5-7 to TRBJ2-7; D remains ambiguous. TRBV5-7 is sorted into the ORF group, with uncertain function. The V gene lost 0 bases and the J gene lost 4 bases, with 11 bases spanning the gap. The CDR3 consists of 14 residues. The CDR3 sequence: CASSLALSRYEQYF. The DNA for the CDR3 is TGTGCCAGCAGCTTGGCCCTGTCCCGGTACGAGCAGTACTTC.

The chain couples TRBV27 to TRBJ2-5, with 7 bases lining up with TRBD2. Trimming cost V 11 bases and J 1 base; bases outside gene matches: 16. This CDR3 is built from 16 residues. Germline CDR1 is MNHEY and CDR2 is SMNVEV (reference sequence). The CDR3 DNA is TGTGCCGCAGCAAGCAATCCAAGCGGGATCCAAGAGACCCAGTACTTC. Its translation: CAAASNPSGIQETQYF.

The chain is built from TRBV7-8 and TRBJ1-2, with D possibly being TRBD1 (6 bases). This CDR3 comprises 15 residues. Deletions cut 1 base from V and 3 bases from J, with 12 bases between. Germline V gives CDR1 SGHVS, CDR2 FQNEAQ. This CDR3 is CASSLDGGGYYGYTF. In DNA, the CDR3 is TGTGCCAGCAGCTTAGATGGAGGGGGTTACTATGGCTACACCTTC.

This clone came up a few times. This chain joins TRBV5-6 and TRBJ2-3; D remains ambiguous. V was trimmed by 5 bases and J by 4 bases, leaving 14 bases between them. Germline lookup yields CDR1 SGHDT and CDR2 YYEEEE. The CDR3 has 14 residues. DNA of the CDR3: TGTGCCAGCAGTACAAGACAAACGCCAGATACGCAGTATTTT. This translates into CASSTRQTPDTQYF.

The chain carries TRBV5-1 and TRBJ2-3, with 13 bases lining up with TRBD2. J was trimmed by 4 bases and V by 9 bases; bases with no gene match: 8. This CDR3 has 15 residues. Germline CDR1 and CDR2: SGHRS and YFSETQ. CDR3 loop: CATAGTSGISDTQYF. CDR3 in DNA: TGCGCCACCGCCGGGACTAGCGGGATATCAGATACGCAGTATTTT. Full variable domain (outside the CDR3, taken from reference TRBV5-1 and TRBJ2-3): KAGVTQTPRYLIKTRGQQVTLSCSPISGHRSVSWYQQTPGQGLQFLFEYFSETQRNKGNFPGRFSGRQFSNSRSEMNVSTLELGDSALYLCATAGTSGISDTQYFGPGTRLTVL.

This clone has just one count. The chain employs TRBV6-1 and TRBJ2-1; a weak D match, TRBD1 (5 bases). Trimming left V 2 bases short and J 9 bases short, with 20 bases between. This CDR3 contains 16 residues. The germline CDR1 and CDR2 sequences are MNHNS and SASEGT. CDR3 bases: TGTGCCAGCAGTGAACCCCGTGGTTCAGGGTCAAGTGAGCAGTTCTTC. It encodes CASSEPRGSGSSEQFF.

The table lists this clone with a few counts. The J gene is TRBJ2-5, the V gene TRBV13; 10 nucleotides match TRBD1. CDR3 length: 16 amino acids. J lost 5 bases, V lost 0 bases, and 6 bases had no gene match. CDR1 is PRHDT, CDR2 FYEKMQ, per germline (reference sequence). The CDR3 protein is CASSLGRGQGLETQYF. In DNA form, the CDR3 reads TGTGCCAGCAGCTTAGGTCGGGGACAGGGGCTCGAGACCCAGTACTTC.

The chain recombines TRBV2 with TRBJ1-1; weak D call: TRBD1 (6 bases). Trimming pared 4 bases from V and 6 bases from J, leaving 18 bases between. Germline V gives CDR1 SNHLY, CDR2 FYNNEI. The CDR3 is 15 residues long. This chain's CDR3 is CASSASNRVRAEAFF. The CDR3, as DNA: TGTGCCAGCAGTGCCTCGAACAGGGTTAGAGCTGAAGCTTTCTTT.

V and J are TRBV4-2 and TRBJ2-1; 11 nucleotides match TRBD2. The CDR3 spans 17 residues. Germline CDR1 LGHNA, CDR2 YNFKEQ. The trim removed 0 bases at V and 6 bases at J, leaving 7 bases unmatched. CDR3 amino acids: CASSQEGELAGVNEQFF. Written as DNA, the CDR3 is TGTGCCAGCAGCCAAGAGGGAGAACTAGCGGGAGTCAATGAGCAGTTCTTC.

The chain employs TRBV4-2 and TRBJ1-1; a weak D match, TRBD1 (5 bases). This CDR3 has 14 amino acids. Per germline, CDR1 LGHNA and CDR2 YNFKEQ. Trimming cost V 4 bases and J 4 bases, with 13 bases left between them. This chain's CDR3 is CASSPGSGTTEAFF. The CDR3 bases are TGTGCCAGCAGCCCCGGCTCGGGGACCACTGAAGCTTTCTTT.

V is TRBV9 and J is TRBJ2-5, with TRBD2 matching over 7 bases. In germline, CDR1 is SGDLS, CDR2 YYNGEE. The CDR3 runs to 15 residues. V lost 0 bases to trimming and J lost 4 bases; unmatched junction nucleotides: 6. DNA for the CDR3: TGTGCCAGCAGCGTAGGTTGGGGGAGGGCAGAGACCCAGTACTTC. Residues: CASSVGWGRAETQYF.

This chain uses TRBV19 with TRBJ2-1; the match to TRBD2 covers 11 bases. In germline, CDR1 is LNHDA, CDR2 SQIVND (reference sequence). V lost 3 bases, J lost 12 bases, and 7 bases stayed unmatched. The CDR3 covers 14 residues. The CDR3, as DNA: TGTGCCAGTAGTATTGGACTAGCGGGCCAGCGGCAGTTCTTC. This translates into CASSIGLAGQRQFF. Based on the CDR3 plus reference TRBV19 and TRBJ2-1, the full variable domain is DGGITQSPKYLFRKEGQNVTLSCEQNLNHDAMYWYRQDPGQGLRLIYYSQIVNDFQKGDIAEGYSVSREKKESFPLTVTSAQKNPTAFYLCASSIGLAGQRQFFGPGTRLTVL.

This clone was counted only a few times. This chain links TRBV21-1 with TRBJ2-7; the table gives TRBD1 as D, unverified against the DNA. TRBV21-1 is shown as a pseudogene. CDR3 length: 15 residues. The CDR3 is CASSKAGTGPPEQYF. The CDR3 DNA sequence: TGTGCCAGCAGCAAAGCGGGGACAGGGCCTCCCGAGCAGTACTTC.

V and J are TRBV6-5 and TRBJ2-7; D remains ambiguous. The V and J ends lost 0 bases and 2 bases respectively, with 5 bases between them. The CDR3 runs 13 residues. From germline, CDR1 is MNHEY and CDR2 SVGAGI. The CDR3: CASSYSQTYEQYV. The CDR3 DNA is TGTGCCAGCAGTTACTCCCAAACCTACGAGCAGTACGTC.

The chain couples TRBV7-2 to TRBJ2-1; 9 bases match TRBD2. After removal of 5 bases from V and 4 bases from J, the junction contained 6 bases not matched to a gene. Germline loops: CDR1 SGHTA, CDR2 FQGNSA. The CDR3 length is 15 residues. CDR3 DNA sequence: TGTGCCAGCAGCCCCAGTCTAGCGGGATACAATGAGCAGTTCTTC. It yields the protein CASSPSLAGYNEQFF.

This clone appeared a single time. The chain links TRBV6-5 to TRBJ2-7; 7 bases are shared with TRBD1. V lost 5 bases and J lost 7; bases outside the gene matches: 8. Germline V gene lookup returns CDR1 MNHEY and CDR2 SVGAGI. The CDR3 totals 13 residues. Here the CDR3 DNA reads TGTGCCAGCAGTGATTGGACAGGCCAGGAGCAGTACGTC. Its protein is CASSDWTGQEQYV.

The DNA for the CDR3 is TGTGCCAGCAGTAAATTGGCGGGAGCAGATACGCAGTATTTT. It yields the protein CASSKLAGADTQYF. The gene calls are TRBV7-6 and TRBJ2-3, with 7 bases lining up with TRBD2. The CDR3 consists of 14 residues. With 6 bases clipped from V and 4 bases from J, the junction kept 7 bases outside the gene matches. Germline assignment: CDR1 SGHVS and CDR2 FNYEAQ.

This clone was seen a handful of times. The rearrangement uses TRBV2 and TRBJ2-3, with D perhaps matching TRBD1 (6 bases). Germline V gives CDR1 SNHLY, CDR2 FYNNEI. Trimming cost V 6 bases and J 2 bases, with 12 bases left between them. The CDR3 consists of 14 residues. In DNA, the CDR3 is TGTGCCAGCAGAGGACAGAGCCCCACAGATACGCAGTATTTT. Protein: CASRGQSPTDTQYF.

The chain is built from TRBV30 and TRBJ2-1; 8 bases are shared with TRBD2. The CDR3 spans 15 residues. The junction had 11 bases not matched to a gene; V was cut back by 4 bases and J by 6 bases. Germline loops: CDR1 GTSNPN, CDR2 SVGIG (reference sequence). The CDR3, as DNA: TGTGCCTGGATTCACCGGAGCGGGAGTAGCAATGAGCAGTTCTTC. As protein: CAWIHRSGSSNEQFF.

This clone was picked up a small number of times. The chain recombines TRBV5-6 with TRBJ2-7; 9 bases agree with TRBD2. CDR3 length: 15 residues. V trimming: 3 bases; J trimming: 9 bases; junction bases outside the gene matches: 13. From germline, CDR1 is SGHDT and CDR2 YYEEEE. CDR3 protein: CASSWLAGSLGWQYV. Written as DNA, the CDR3 is TGTGCCAGCAGCTGGCTAGCGGGATCTCTCGGGTGGCAGTACGTC.

This clone was counted a few times. The chain joins TRBV28 to TRBJ2-3; 9 positions match TRBD2. The CDR3 covers 16 residues. Germline V gene sequence: CDR1 MDHEN, CDR2 SYDVKM. J was trimmed by 1 base and V by 2 bases; bases with no gene match: 4. The CDR3 region has the DNA TGTGCCAGCAGTTTACTAGCGGGATTTGGCACAGATACGCAGTATTTT. This encodes CASSLLAGFGTDTQYF.

Of note for this clone: This clone may be a read error of a much larger clone one base away. V is TRBV5-6 and J is TRBJ2-7, with no clear D. V lost 0 bases and J lost 5, with 12 bases in between. The CDR3 runs to 14 residues. Germline V lookup: CDR1 SGHDT, CDR2 YYEEEE. The CDR3 here is CASSLVAARHEQYF. DNA of the CDR3: TGTGCCAGCAGCTTGGTGGCGGCGCGCCACGAGCAGTACTTC.